The rows below give T cell receptor beta chains drawn from one sample of a study of shared clonotypes between healthy human individuals. Sequenced by immunoSEQ multiplex PCR; TCRdb stores in-frame clones only, minus some. This repertoire shows some 2,100,000 clones, about 94% found once; its top ten account for 0.13%. Source material: naive CD4+ T cells sorted from blood. The receptors derive from a man aged 18-30 years in good health. Each CDR3 is given with its conserved first and last residue. D genes are given only for firm matches. Size is omitted from some rows. Given values are once, few, many or a class for expanded clones.

D gene	V gene	J gene	clone size	CDR3 DNA	CDR3 protein
.	TRBV5-6	TRBJ1-5	.	TGTGCCAGCAGCCGTACATCGGACAGATCCAATCAGCCCCAGCATTTT	CASSRTSDRSNQPQHF
TRBD1	TRBV5-1	TRBJ1-1	.	TGCGCCAGCAGCTCCGGGACAGGGGGCACTGAAGCTTTCTTT	CASSSGTGGTEAFF
.	TRBV18	TRBJ2-3	once	TGTGCCAGCGTCAGGGACTCCACCACAGATACGCAGTATTTT	CASVRDSTTDTQYF
.	TRBV18	TRBJ1-4	.	TGTGCCAGCTCACCTCTTCTAAGGGAAAAACTGTTTTTT	CASSPLLREKLFF
.	TRBV12-2	TRBJ1-1	.	TGTGCAAGTCGCCCGCCGGGAACTGAAGCTTTCTTT	CASRPPGTEAFF
TRBD1	TRBV7-9	TRBJ2-7	.	TGTGCCAGCAGCTTGTCAGGGGGCGAGCAGTACTTC	CASSLSGGEQYF
.	TRBV5-1	TRBJ2-7	.	TGCGCCAGCAGCTTGGCTAAGGGTCCCTACGAGCAGTACTTC	CASSLAKGPYEQYF
.	TRBV18	TRBJ1-2	.	TGTGCCAGCTCACCAATTACGGGACACAGTAACTATGGCTACACCTTC	CASSPITGHSNYGYTF
TRBD1	TRBV20-1	TRBJ2-7	.	TGCAGTGCTAGTACAGGGGCCGAGCAGTACTTC	CSASTGAEQYF
TRBD2	TRBV4-3	TRBJ2-5	.	TGCGCCAGCAGCCAAGGAGTAGGGCGGGAGGGAATTTACGAGACCCAGTACTTC	CASSQGVGREGIYETQYF
.	TRBV30	TRBJ1-1	.	TGTGCCTGGACCCGGGGCCAGTACACTGAAGCTTTCTTT	CAWTRGQYTEAFF
.	TRBV5-1	TRBJ2-2	.	TGCGCCAGCAGCTTTTACATCACCGGGGAGCTGTTTTTT	CASSFYITGELFF
TRBD2	TRBV4-3	TRBJ2-7	.	TGCGCCAGCAGCCAAGGGTGGGGAGGGGACCGCTCCTACGAGCAGTACTTC	CASSQGWGGDRSYEQYF
.	TRBV9	TRBJ1-1	once	TGTGCCAGCAGCCTTGGGGGGACGGTCGACACTGAAGCTTTCTTT	CASSLGGTVDTEAFF
.	TRBV12-5	TRBJ1-5	.	TGTGCTAGTGGTTTGGGAGCGGACAGAAACAATCAGCCCCAGCATTTT	CASGLGADRNNQPQHF
TRBD1	TRBV19	TRBJ2-5	once	TGTGCCAGTAGACGGACAGGGGGTGTAGAGACCCAGTACTTC	CASRRTGGVETQYF
.	TRBV6-6	TRBJ2-7	.	TGTGCCAGCAGTTCCTATGAATACGAGCAGTACTTC	CASSSYEYEQYF
.	TRBV19	TRBJ1-5	.	TGTGCCAGTACCAGGGCGTGGGGCAATCAGCCCCAGCATTTT	CASTRAWGNQPQHF
.	TRBV6-5	TRBJ2-4	.	TGTGCCAGCAGTTACCTAAACGGCTACATTCAGTACTTC	CASSYLNGYIQYF
.	TRBV11-2	TRBJ1-3	once	TGTGCCAGCAGCTTGATGACCGGAAACACCATATATTTT	CASSLMTGNTIYF
TRBD1	TRBV7-9	TRBJ2-7	.	TGTGCCAGCAGCATTTCGACAGGGTCGACCTACGAGCAGTACTTC	CASSISTGSTYEQYF
.	TRBV7-9	TRBJ1-6	few	TGTGCCAGCAGCACCCTCACCCCGGCAGGCTATTCACCCCTCCACTTT	CASSTLTPAGYSPLHF
TRBD1	TRBV5-4	TRBJ2-7	.	TGTGCCAGCAGCTCACCGACAGGGGCCTCAGGCGAGCAGTACTTC	CASSSPTGASGEQYF
TRBD1	TRBV6-1	TRBJ1-1	.	TGTGCCACTTGGGGACAGGTGAACACTGAAGCTTTCTTT	CATWGQVNTEAFF
TRBD2	TRBV28	TRBJ2-5	once	TGTGCCAGCAGTTTGCGCGGGGGGCCGTCAGAGACCCAGTACTTC	CASSLRGGPSETQYF
.	TRBV7-2	TRBJ2-2	.	TGTGCCAGCAGCTTAGGCCCCGGGGAGCTGTTTTTT	CASSLGPGELFF
.	TRBV30	TRBJ2-7	.	TGTGCCTGGAGTGTAACCGGACTCTACGAGCAGTACTTC	CAWSVTGLYEQYF
.	TRBV7-3	TRBJ2-7	.	TGTGCCAGCAGCTCCCAAGGTTCCTACGAGCAGTACTTC	CASSSQGSYEQYF
.	TRBV6-1	TRBJ1-3	.	TGTGCCAGCACCATCACAGGGTACGGAAACACCATATATTTT	CASTITGYGNTIYF
.	TRBV10-3	TRBJ1-2	.	TGTGCCATCAGTGAGCAGGGGCTTAACTATGGCTACACCTTC	CAISEQGLNYGYTF
TRBD1	TRBV7-9	TRBJ2-7	once	TGTGCCAGCAGCTCATCCCGGGACAGAGATTACGAGCAGTACTTC	CASSSSRDRDYEQYF
TRBD1	TRBV6-5	TRBJ2-1	.	TGTGCCAGCAGTTACTCGAAGACAGGGGTCAATGAGCAGTTCTTC	CASSYSKTGVNEQFF
.	TRBV27	TRBJ1-3	.	TGTGCCAGCAGTGCTCGACCGGGAACAACTAGAAACACCATATATTTT	CASSARPGTTRNTIYF
.	TRBV28	TRBJ1-1	.	TGTGCCAGCAGCTTAAGGTCTCAGGGACCTGAAGCTTTCTTT	CASSLRSQGPEAFF
TRBD1	TRBV5-1	TRBJ1-5	.	TGCGCCAGCAGCTTGGGTGGGACAGCGGATAATCAGCCCCAGCATTTT	CASSLGGTADNQPQHF
.	TRBV11-2	TRBJ2-6	.	TGTGCCAGCAGCAGTCAGGGACTGGGGGCCAACGTCCTGACTTTC	CASSSQGLGANVLTF
TRBD1	TRBV12-5	TRBJ1-1	few	TGTGCTAGTGCTAGACAGGGAAGTACTGAAGCTTTCTTT	CASARQGSTEAFF
TRBD1	TRBV18	TRBJ2-1	.	TGTGCCAGCTCGCAGGGGGCCACCTACAATGAGCAGTTCTTC	CASSQGATYNEQFF
.	TRBV5-6	TRBJ1-4	.	TGTGCCAGCAGCTTGGCCCCGGTTGCAACTAATGAAAAACTGTTTTTT	CASSLAPVATNEKLFF
.	TRBV6-5	TRBJ2-7	.	TGTGCCAGCAGTTTCAGGGTCCACTACGAGCAGTACTTC	CASSFRVHYEQYF
TRBD1	TRBV10-3	TRBJ2-7	.	TGTGCCATCAGCTCCGGGACAGGCACCATATACGAGCAGTACTTC	CAISSGTGTIYEQYF